This T cell receptor (beta chain) was found in a study of response to subunit inactivated influenza vaccine. The CDR3 has 13 amino acids. Trimming pared 6 bases from V and 4 bases from J, leaving 12 bases between. The germline CDR1 and CDR2 sequences are SEHNR and FQNEAQ (reference sequence). TCRdb re-derived calls from the RT-PCR reads in MiXCR, one entry per CDR3 protein. The data show more than 450,000 distinct CDR3 sequences, with approximately 10% seen just once and 9.5% to 11% held by the top ten. These data were also reused for a study on T cells expressing NK-cell markers. That source reports: Template switching by 5'RACE with UMIs generated the TCR beta cDNA. HCMV seropositivity characterized seven of the eight sequenced donors, and seronegativity one.

This sequence was found in a man aged 50-60 years who received an inactivated influenza vaccine. The chain carries TRBV7-9 and TRBJ1-2, with D maybe TRBD1 (5 bases). The sequencing here drew on PBMCs from blood, taken on the day of vaccination. CDR3 sequence (DNA): TGTGCCAGCAGGACACGGACAAGCTATGGCTACACCTTC. It codes for CASRTRTSYGYTF.